This TCR beta chain was documented in a study of cytomegalovirus exposure and HLA in healthy donors. Study conclusions and caveats: Across all donors, roughly uniform sequencing depth was an assumption of the presence/absence analyses. Later analysis identified several of the most significant clusters that appeared linked to common viral pathogens. For most TCR sequences rarity was the rule, although some public TCRs occurred in many donors.

To note about this clone: The antigen is undetermined.

V lost 4 bases and J 3 bases, leaving 11 bases between the germline ends. This CDR3 comprises 14 residues. Germline V gene lookup returns CDR1 MNHNS and CDR2 SASEGT. Use of 60 Vbeta and 13 Jbeta primers characterized the PCR. Only in-frame clones appear in the TCRdb table, and some are missing; sequencing was by immunoSEQ multiplex PCR. The sample shows over 150,000 clones, 80% of them seen only once. The clonotype was recovered from a man younger than 45 in good health and CMV-seropositive. The sequenced sample was PBMCs. The chain has TRBV6-1 and TRBJ2-3; D is perhaps TRBD1 (5 bases). The CDR3 loop reads CASSVGRETDTQYF. DNA of the CDR3: TGTGCCAGCAGTGTCGGCAGGGAAACAGATACGCAGTATTTT.